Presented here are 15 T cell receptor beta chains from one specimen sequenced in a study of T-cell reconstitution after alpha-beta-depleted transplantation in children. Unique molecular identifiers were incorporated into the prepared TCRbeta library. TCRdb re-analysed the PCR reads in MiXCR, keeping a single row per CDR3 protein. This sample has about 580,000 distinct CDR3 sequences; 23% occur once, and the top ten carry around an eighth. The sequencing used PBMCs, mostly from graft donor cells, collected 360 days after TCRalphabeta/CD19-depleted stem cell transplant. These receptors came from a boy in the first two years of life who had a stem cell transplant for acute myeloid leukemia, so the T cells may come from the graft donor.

The CDR3 sequence is CASRSGDGGYNEQFF. CDR3 sequence (DNA): TGTGCCAGTCGCAGCGGGGATGGGGGATACAATGAGCAGTTCTTC. The chain has TRBV19 and TRBJ2-1, with 7 bases fitting TRBD2. Germline-derived CDR1 and CDR2 are LNHDA and SQIVND (reference sequence). J gave up 4 bases and V 8 bases, and 11 bases lay outside the gene matches. The CDR3 consists of 15 residues.

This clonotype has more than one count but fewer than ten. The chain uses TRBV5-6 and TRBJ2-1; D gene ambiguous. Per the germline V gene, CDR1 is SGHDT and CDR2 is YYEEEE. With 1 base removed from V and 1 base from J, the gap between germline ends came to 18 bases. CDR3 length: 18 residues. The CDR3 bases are TGTGCCAGCAGCTTGCCTCGTCCAGGCCCATGGTCCTACAATGAGCAGTTCTTC. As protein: CASSLPRPGPWSYNEQFF.

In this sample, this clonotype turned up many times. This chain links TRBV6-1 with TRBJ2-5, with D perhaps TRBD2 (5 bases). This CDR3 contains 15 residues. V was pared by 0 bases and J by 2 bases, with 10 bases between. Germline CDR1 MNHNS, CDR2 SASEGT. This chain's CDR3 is CASSEAGSVQETQYF. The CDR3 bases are TGTGCCAGCAGTGAAGCAGGGAGCGTACAAGAGACCCAGTACTTC.

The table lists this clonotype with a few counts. CDR3 in DNA: TGCGCCAGCAGTGATTCACAGCGGGGGCCTTACCAAGAGACCCAGTACTTC. This sequence encodes CASSDSQRGPYQETQYF. The chain recombines TRBV10-2 with TRBJ2-5, with 8 bases lining up with TRBD2. The germline V gene encodes CDR1 WSHSY and CDR2 SAAADI. The CDR3 spans 17 residues. Unmatched junction bases numbered 9, after V lost 3 bases and J lost 0 bases.

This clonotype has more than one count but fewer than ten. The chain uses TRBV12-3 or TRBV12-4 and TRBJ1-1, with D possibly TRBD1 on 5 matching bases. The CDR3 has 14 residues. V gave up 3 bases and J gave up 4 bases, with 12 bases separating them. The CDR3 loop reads CASSFSGPGTEAFF. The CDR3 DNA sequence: TGTGCCAGCAGTTTTTCGGGGCCTGGCACTGAAGCTTTCTTT.

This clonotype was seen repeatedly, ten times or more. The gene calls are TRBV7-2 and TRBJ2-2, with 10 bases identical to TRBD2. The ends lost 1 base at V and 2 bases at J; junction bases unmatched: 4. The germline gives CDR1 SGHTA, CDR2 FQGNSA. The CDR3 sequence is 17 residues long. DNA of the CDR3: TGTGCCAGCAGCTTAGGAATAGCGGGGGGCAACACCGGGGAGCTGTTTTTT. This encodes CASSLGIAGGNTGELFF. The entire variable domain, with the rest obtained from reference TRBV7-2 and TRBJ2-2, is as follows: GAGVSQSPSNKVTEKGKDVELRCDPISGHTALYWYRQSLGQGLEFLIYFQGNSAPDKSGLPSDRFSAERTGGSVSTLTIQRTQQEDSAVYLCASSLGIAGGNTGELFFGEGSRLTVL.

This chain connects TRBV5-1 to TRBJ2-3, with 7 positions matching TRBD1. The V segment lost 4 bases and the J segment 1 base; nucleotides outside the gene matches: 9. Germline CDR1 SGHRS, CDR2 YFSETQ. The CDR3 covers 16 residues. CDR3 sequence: CASSGTVVAGTDTQYF. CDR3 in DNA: TGCGCCAGCAGCGGGACAGTCGTCGCCGGCACAGATACGCAGTATTTT.

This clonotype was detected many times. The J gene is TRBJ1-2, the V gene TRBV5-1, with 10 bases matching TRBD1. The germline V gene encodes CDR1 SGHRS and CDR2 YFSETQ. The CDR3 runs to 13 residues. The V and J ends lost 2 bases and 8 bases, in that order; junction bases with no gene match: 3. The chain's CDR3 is CASSLGTGEGYTF. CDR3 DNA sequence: TGCGCCAGCAGCTTAGGGACAGGGGAAGGCTACACCTTC.

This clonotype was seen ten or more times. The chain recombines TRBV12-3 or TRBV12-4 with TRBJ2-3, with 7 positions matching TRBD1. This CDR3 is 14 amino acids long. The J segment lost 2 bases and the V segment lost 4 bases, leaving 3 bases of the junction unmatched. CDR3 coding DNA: TGTGCCAGCAGTTCTACAGGGGCCACAGATACGCAGTATTTT. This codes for CASSSTGATDTQYF.

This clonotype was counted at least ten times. The CDR3: CSVEGRGSGANVLTF. CDR3 in DNA: TGCAGCGTTGAAGGAAGGGGGTCAGGGGCCAACGTCCTGACTTTC. The chain employs TRBV29-1 and TRBJ2-6; D possibly corresponds to TRBD1 (6 bases). Germline V gene lookup returns CDR1 SQVTM and CDR2 ANQGSEA. Trimming cost V 1 base and J 4 bases, with 11 bases left between them. CDR3 length: 15 amino acids. The variable domain in full, with the rest retrieved from reference TRBV29-1 and TRBJ2-6, is SAVISQKPSRDICQRGTSLTIQCQVDSQVTMMFWYRQQPGQSLTLIATANQGSEATYESGFVIDKFPISRPNLTFSTLTVSNMSPEDSSIYLCSVEGRGSGANVLTFGAGSRLTVL.

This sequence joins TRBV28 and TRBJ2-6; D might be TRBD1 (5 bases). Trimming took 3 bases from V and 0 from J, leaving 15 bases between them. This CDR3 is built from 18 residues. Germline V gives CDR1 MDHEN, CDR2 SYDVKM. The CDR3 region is CASSFSGLASSGANVLTF. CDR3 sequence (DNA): TGTGCCAGCAGTTTTTCAGGGTTGGCCAGCTCTGGGGCCAACGTCCTGACTTTC.

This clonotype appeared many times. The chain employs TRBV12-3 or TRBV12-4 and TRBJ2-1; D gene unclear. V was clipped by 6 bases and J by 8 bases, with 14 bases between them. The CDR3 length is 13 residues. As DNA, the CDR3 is TGTGCCAGCAGAAGCCTAGTGGCGTATGAGCAGTTCTTC. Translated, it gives CASRSLVAYEQFF.

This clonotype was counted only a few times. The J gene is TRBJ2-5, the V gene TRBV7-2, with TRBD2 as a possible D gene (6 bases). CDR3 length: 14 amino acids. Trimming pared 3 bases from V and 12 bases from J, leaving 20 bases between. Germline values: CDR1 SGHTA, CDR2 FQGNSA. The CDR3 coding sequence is TGTGCCAGCAGCTTCGGGGTAGCGGTGGACGGAGAGTACTTC. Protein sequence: CASSFGVAVDGEYF.

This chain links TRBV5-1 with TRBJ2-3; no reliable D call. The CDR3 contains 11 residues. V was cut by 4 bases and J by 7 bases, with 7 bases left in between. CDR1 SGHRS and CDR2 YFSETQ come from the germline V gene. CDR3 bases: TGCGCCAGCAGCGATCCATATACGCAGTATTTT. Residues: CASSDPYTQYF.

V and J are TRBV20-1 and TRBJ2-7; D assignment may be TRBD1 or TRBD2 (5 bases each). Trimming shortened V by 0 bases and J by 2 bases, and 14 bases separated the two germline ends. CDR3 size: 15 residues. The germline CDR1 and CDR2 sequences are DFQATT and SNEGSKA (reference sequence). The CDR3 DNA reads TGCAGTGCTAGAGATCAGAGGGGCGTTACCTACGAGCAGTACTTC. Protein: CSARDQRGVTYEQYF.